The rows below give T cell receptor beta chains drawn from one sample of a study of OX40 agonist ivuxolimab in advanced cancers. TCRdb's table, derived via immunoSEQ multiplex PCR, lists solely in-frame clones and lacks some. The sample consists of about 70,000 clones, approximately 89% of them appearing once. The sample consisted of CD4+ or CD8+ T cells sorted from blood, taken in a trial of the OX40 agonist ivuxolimab. The receptors originated from an adult with an advanced solid tumor such as melanoma, head and neck, liver or kidney cancer. Each CDR3 is given with its conserved first and last residue. A D gene is named only where the DNA matches it firmly. The size entry is marked missing in some rows and otherwise reads once, few, many or a size class.

cdr3_nt cdr3_aa clone_size j_call v_call d_call
TGTGCCAGCAGTTTATCACGGGGGCACTACAATGAGCAGTTCTTC CASSLSRGHYNEQFF . TRBJ2-1 TRBV27 .
TGTGCCAGCAGCTTGGCCGGGACAGCAAATTCACCCCTCCACTTT CASSLAGTANSPLHF once TRBJ1-6 TRBV5-4 TRBD1
TGTGCCATTCCGGGGGTTAACTATGGCTACACCTTC CAIPGVNYGYTF . TRBJ1-2 TRBV11-2 .
TGTGCCAGCAGCTTGGCTAGCGGGGCAGATACGCAGTATTTT CASSLASGADTQYF . TRBJ2-3 TRBV7-9 TRBD2
TGTGCCAGCAGCTTAGTACCGTATGTCCAACAAAACACCGGGGAGCTGTTTTTT CASSLVPYVQQNTGELFF . TRBJ2-2 TRBV7-9 .
TGTGCCAGTAGTATAGTCTTAGGGGAGTACGGTCAGCCCCAGCATTTT CASSIVLGEYGQPQHF . TRBJ1-5 TRBV19 .
TGTGCCAGCAGCCACGGGGGGGGGAATGAAAAACTGCTTTTT CASSHGGGNEKLLF . TRBJ1-4 TRBV6-5 .
TGCGCCAGCAGCAGCGGAGGTTATGGCTACACCTTC CASSSGGYGYTF . TRBJ1-2 TRBV5-1 .
TGTGCCAGCACAAGGGACAGGGTGAATTCACCCCTCCACTTT CASTRDRVNSPLHF once TRBJ1-6 TRBV6-5 TRBD1
TGTGCCAGCAGCCCTAGTTGGGACAGGAAGAACTATGGCTACACCTTC CASSPSWDRKNYGYTF . TRBJ1-2 TRBV7-2 TRBD1
TGTGCCAGCAGCTTGGCCTCCGGGACAGCCTACGAGCAGTACTTC CASSLASGTAYEQYF . TRBJ2-7 TRBV5-4 TRBD1
TGTGCCAGCAGTGCCCCGACAGGGATTAATGAAAAACTGTTTTTT CASSAPTGINEKLFF . TRBJ1-4 TRBV6-1 TRBD1
TGTGCCAGCAGTTCCCCCGATGACAGGGCCCATGGCTACACCTTC CASSSPDDRAHGYTF . TRBJ1-2 TRBV2 TRBD1
TGTGCCAGCAGCCCAAAAACCTGGTGGGGACAGGGGGCGAATGAGCAGTTCTTC CASSPKTWWGQGANEQFF . TRBJ2-1 TRBV7-9 TRBD1
TGTGCCAGCAGTTACTCGATGCAGGCTTCTCGAAACACCATATATTTT CASSYSMQASRNTIYF . TRBJ1-3 TRBV6-5 .
TGTGCCAGCAGCATTGCGTTACCCACAAAGTCGGGCCAACGTCCTGACTTC CASSIALPTKSGQRPDF . TRBJ2-6 TRBV7-8 .
TGTGCCAGCAGCTTAGTTGCAGGGGCAGTGAACACTGAAGCTTTCTTT CASSLVAGAVNTEAFF . TRBJ1-1 TRBV11-2 .
TGTGCCAGCAGCTTCACAGGGGACACTGAAGCTTTCTTT CASSFTGDTEAFF . TRBJ1-1 TRBV7-9 TRBD1
TGCGCCAGCAGCTTGGGGACTAGCGGGGGGGCAAATGAGCAGTTCTTC CASSLGTSGGANEQFF . TRBJ2-1 TRBV5-1 TRBD2
TGCGCCAGCAGCTACATAGCGGGGGATGCGGAGACCCAGTACTTC CASSYIAGDAETQYF . TRBJ2-5 TRBV5-1 TRBD2
TGTGCCAGCAGCCCGCAAATGGAAGCTTTCTTT CASSPQMEAFF few TRBJ1-1 TRBV9 .
TGTGCCAGCAGCTTGGCGGGGGTGCAAGCTTTCTTT CASSLAGVQAFF few TRBJ1-1 TRBV5-4 .
TGTGCCAGCAGTCCGGAGGCCGGTGAAGCTTTCTTT CASSPEAGEAFF . TRBJ1-1 TRBV6-1 .